These T cell receptor beta chains were read from a single sample in a study of blood T cell repertoires in COVID-19. Repertoires were generated with immunoSEQ multiplex PCR, while TCRdb's copy carries only in-frame clones and drops some. The sample contains 74,000 or so clones, about 91% of which appear only once. The sequencing input was peripheral blood. The receptors originated from a man aged 45 to 65 with active COVID-19. The CDR3 runs from the conserved cysteine through the conserved F or W. A D gene is named only where the DNA matches it firmly.

j_call v_call d_call cdr3_aa
TRBJ2-5 TRBV4-1 TRBD2 CASSSGTSGGLMYQETQYF
TRBJ2-5 TRBV5-1 TRBD1 CASSIGTGSTETQYF
TRBJ2-1 TRBV4-1 - CASSQALRQEAYNEQFF
TRBJ1-3 TRBV9 - CASSGEGVRGNTIYF
TRBJ1-4 TRBV24-1 TRBD1 CATSDRGKREKLFF
TRBJ1-1 TRBV6-5 - CASSSSGLNTEAFF
TRBJ2-1 TRBV19 TRBD1 CASSRDRSYNEQFF
TRBJ1-2 TRBV6-5 - CASSPGFGYTF
TRBJ1-5 TRBV19 - CASSTPDSLIPYSNQPQHF
TRBJ1-2 TRBV7-6 TRBD1 CASSRTTGSGWDGYTF
TRBJ1-4 TRBV4-1 - CASSQPVAVVMGEKLFF
TRBJ2-7 TRBV15 - CATSRGGSYEQYF
TRBJ2-3 TRBV2 - CASSNNRGLPDTQYF
TRBJ2-7 TRBV5-4 - CASSLPPDSSGSYEQYF
TRBJ2-7 TRBV11-2 - CASSFFGGSSSYEQYF
TRBJ2-2 TRBV6-5 - CASSYSGAHTGELFF
TRBJ2-7 TRBV29-1 TRBD1 CSARQGGTYEQYF
TRBJ2-3 TRBV2 TRBD2 CASGGLASTDTQYF